This T cell receptor beta chain was obtained from a study of regulatory T cells in long-lasting Graves disease. Study-wide results and limits: TCR diversity was lower in persistent Graves' patients than in newly diagnosed ones.

The sample's time point: newly diagnosed GD, antithyroid drugs for less than 3 months. PBMC-derived RNA was used for the TCR library. CDR3-region Arm-PCR and iRepertoire HTBI primers produced the TCR beta libraries. TCRdb re-called the multiplex PCR reads with MiXCR, one entry per CDR3 protein. Counted here are hundreds of thousands of distinct CDR3 sequences, about 15% occurring once; the ten biggest clones make up approximately 25%. This CDR3 has 14 amino acids. Trimming at V came to 7 bases and at J to 6 bases, leaving 8 bases not matched to a gene. Note on this clonotype: The antigen is unknown.

These data also formed part of another study, on T cells in Graves' hyperthyroidism and ophthalmopathy.

The sequences come from peripheral blood mononuclear cells (PBMCs), collected at new diagnosis, from a patient treated with antithyroid drugs. The receptor was isolated from a woman aged 35-65 years with Graves disease. This chain uses TRBV12-3 or TRBV12-4 with TRBJ1-1; 10 nucleotides align to TRBD1. The CDR3 sequence is CASTPGDRGAEAFF. The CDR3 DNA reads TGTGCCAGCACCCCGGGGGACAGGGGCGCTGAAGCTTTCTTT.